This T cell receptor beta chain was sequenced during a study of blood T cell repertoires in COVID-19. For the study at large: COVID-19 samples from acute and convalescent phases originated in the United States, Italy and Spain.

Trimming took 5 bases from V and 6 from J; bases not matched to a gene: 7. Germline CDR1 SEHNR, CDR2 FQNEAQ (reference sequence). This CDR3 comprises 15 residues. Produced via immunoSEQ multiplex PCR; TCRdb's table is partial and in-frame only. The data show some 250,000 clones, roughly 91% seen once. Living in about two dozen US areas, the participants were between 18 and 89 years of age. Participants were placed into cohorts based on the clinical history they reported. The sample taken for sequencing was PBMCs or T cells enriched from blood (not recorded which). This clonotype was obtained from a man aged 40-55 years who had recovered from COVID-19. The rearrangement links TRBV7-9 to TRBJ1-4; the match to TRBD1 covers 9 bases. In DNA, the CDR3 is TGTGCCAGCAGCACAAACAGGGGGCTAGATGAAAAACTGTTTTTT. Protein: CASSTNRGLDEKLFF.